Listed below are T cell receptor beta chains from one sample, sequenced in a study of blood T cell repertoires in COVID-19. The method was immunoSEQ multiplex PCR; TCRdb's version includes in-frame clones alone and lacks a portion of them. In the table there are about 160,000 clones, roughly 91% of which are singletons. Sequencing was carried out using peripheral blood. The receptor set was obtained from a woman in her forties or fifties with acute or convalescent COVID-19. Each CDR3 is given with its conserved first and last residue. D genes are given only for firm matches. Clone size is stated in some rows and not others, as once, few, many or a class when expanded.

cdr3_length: 14
d_call: TRBD1
j_call: TRBJ1-2
v_call: TRBV3-1/TRBV3-2
clone_size: NA
cdr3_aa: CASRQGGKTYGYTF
cdr3_nt: TGTGCCAGCAGACAGGGGGGTAAGACGTATGGCTACACCTTC

cdr3_length: 15
d_call: NA
j_call: TRBJ2-7
v_call: TRBV11-2
clone_size: NA
cdr3_aa: CASNHRQGSSYEQYF
cdr3_nt: TGTGCCAGCAACCACCGTCAGGGGAGCTCCTACGAGCAGTACTTC

cdr3_length: 14
d_call: NA
j_call: TRBJ1-2
v_call: TRBV9
clone_size: NA
cdr3_aa: CASSTATGLNGYTF
cdr3_nt: TGTGCCAGCAGCACCGCGACAGGATTAAATGGCTACACCTTC

cdr3_length: 14
d_call: TRBD1
j_call: TRBJ1-2
v_call: TRBV7-8
clone_size: NA
cdr3_aa: CASSFSGQYYGYTF
cdr3_nt: TGTGCCAGCAGCTTTTCGGGACAGTACTATGGCTACACCTTC

cdr3_length: 13
d_call: NA
j_call: TRBJ1-6
v_call: TRBV16
clone_size: NA
cdr3_aa: CASSQSTGTPLHF
cdr3_nt: TGTGCCAGCAGCCAGAGTACAGGAACACCCCTCCACTTT

cdr3_length: 16
d_call: TRBD1
j_call: TRBJ1-2
v_call: TRBV30
clone_size: NA
cdr3_aa: CAWSVPGQGINYGYTF
cdr3_nt: TGTGCCTGGAGTGTACCGGGACAGGGAATTAACTATGGCTACACCTTC

cdr3_length: 17
d_call: TRBD2
j_call: TRBJ2-7
v_call: TRBV6-1
clone_size: NA
cdr3_aa: CASSDGLAGGHTYEQYF
cdr3_nt: TGTGCCAGCAGTGATGGGCTAGCGGGAGGTCACACCTACGAGCAGTACTTC

cdr3_length: 16
d_call: TRBD2
j_call: TRBJ2-7
v_call: TRBV4-3
clone_size: NA
cdr3_aa: CASSQDGGGRSYEQYF
cdr3_nt: TGCGCCAGCAGCCAAGATGGGGGCGGGAGGTCCTACGAGCAGTACTTC

cdr3_length: 16
d_call: NA
j_call: TRBJ1-1
v_call: TRBV5-6
clone_size: few
cdr3_aa: CASSLDLGSEGPEAFF
cdr3_nt: TGTGCCAGCAGCTTGGATTTAGGGAGTGAGGGCCCTGAAGCTTTCTTT

cdr3_length: 16
d_call: TRBD1
j_call: TRBJ2-3
v_call: TRBV25-1
clone_size: NA
cdr3_aa: CASSDLLGQVTDTQYF
cdr3_nt: TGTGCCAGCAGTGATCTTCTCGGACAGGTGACAGATACGCAGTATTTT

cdr3_length: 14
d_call: TRBD2
j_call: TRBJ2-1
v_call: TRBV6-6
clone_size: NA
cdr3_aa: CASRQTSGSNEQFF
cdr3_nt: TGTGCCAGCAGACAGACTAGCGGGAGTAATGAGCAGTTCTTC

cdr3_length: 12
d_call: NA
j_call: TRBJ2-5
v_call: TRBV3-1/TRBV3-2
clone_size: NA
cdr3_aa: CASSHGRETQYF
cdr3_nt: TGTGCCAGCAGCCACGGGAGAGAGACCCAGTACTTC

cdr3_length: 14
d_call: NA
j_call: TRBJ2-7
v_call: TRBV5-1
clone_size: NA
cdr3_aa: CASSTDNLSYEQYF
cdr3_nt: TGCGCCAGCAGCACGGACAACTTGAGCTACGAGCAGTACTTC

cdr3_length: 15
d_call: NA
j_call: TRBJ2-6
v_call: TRBV5-4
clone_size: once
cdr3_aa: CASSLQGSGANVLTF
cdr3_nt: TGTGCCAGCAGCTTACAGGGCTCTGGGGCCAACGTCCTGACTTTC

cdr3_length: 17
d_call: TRBD2
j_call: TRBJ2-1
v_call: TRBV5-6
clone_size: NA
cdr3_aa: CASSLTPGLAVYNEQFF
cdr3_nt: TGTGCCAGCAGCTTGACCCCGGGACTAGCGGTGTACAATGAGCAGTTCTTC

cdr3_length: 14
d_call: NA
j_call: TRBJ1-2
v_call: TRBV6-5
clone_size: NA
cdr3_aa: CASSYGAANYGYTF
cdr3_nt: TGTGCCAGCAGTTACGGGGCGGCTAACTATGGCTACACCTTC

cdr3_length: 15
d_call: NA
j_call: TRBJ2-3
v_call: TRBV7-9
clone_size: NA
cdr3_aa: CASSPTGRSTDTQYF
cdr3_nt: TGTGCCAGCAGCCCGACAGGGAGGAGCACAGATACGCAGTATTTT

cdr3_length: 19
d_call: NA
j_call: TRBJ2-7
v_call: TRBV12-2
clone_size: few
cdr3_aa: CASRLVGEGEDRVPYEQYF
cdr3_nt: TGTGCAAGTCGCTTAGTAGGGGAAGGGGAGGACAGGGTACCCTACGAGCAGTACTTC

cdr3_length: 13
d_call: NA
j_call: TRBJ1-2
v_call: TRBV5-6
clone_size: NA
cdr3_aa: CASSVPGGYGYTF
cdr3_nt: TGTGCCAGCAGCGTACCGGGGGGCTATGGCTACACCTTC

cdr3_length: 13
d_call: NA
j_call: TRBJ1-2
v_call: TRBV19
clone_size: NA
cdr3_aa: CASSSQGDYGYTF
cdr3_nt: TGTGCCAGTAGTTCCCAGGGCGACTATGGCTACACCTTC

cdr3_length: 18
d_call: NA
j_call: TRBJ2-3
v_call: TRBV9
clone_size: NA
cdr3_aa: CASSPDFKPGAHPDTQYF
cdr3_nt: TGTGCCAGCAGCCCGGATTTTAAGCCAGGGGCACACCCAGATACGCAGTATTTT

cdr3_length: 12
d_call: NA
j_call: TRBJ1-1
v_call: TRBV29-1
clone_size: NA
cdr3_aa: CSVGGGGLEAFF
cdr3_nt: TGCAGCGTTGGAGGGGGTGGGCTTGAAGCTTTCTTT

cdr3_length: 14
d_call: TRBD1
j_call: TRBJ2-7
v_call: TRBV19
clone_size: NA
cdr3_aa: CASSMGTGSSEQYF
cdr3_nt: TGTGCCAGTAGTATGGGGACAGGGAGTTCCGAGCAGTACTTC

cdr3_length: 18
d_call: TRBD2
j_call: TRBJ2-2
v_call: TRBV27
clone_size: NA
cdr3_aa: CASSIGLAGRTNTGELFF
cdr3_nt: TGTGCCAGCAGCATCGGACTAGCGGGCCGTACGAACACCGGGGAGCTGTTTTTT

cdr3_length: 14
d_call: NA
j_call: TRBJ2-1
v_call: TRBV19
clone_size: NA
cdr3_aa: CASSMVGGGNEQFF
cdr3_nt: TGTGCCAGTAGTATGGTTGGGGGCGGGAATGAGCAGTTCTTC

cdr3_length: 15
d_call: NA
j_call: TRBJ2-6
v_call: TRBV18
clone_size: NA
cdr3_aa: CASSPERSGANVLTF
cdr3_nt: TGTGCCAGCTCACCAGAGAGATCTGGGGCCAACGTCCTGACTTTC

cdr3_length: 16
d_call: TRBD1
j_call: TRBJ2-7
v_call: TRBV6-2/TRBV6-3
clone_size: once
cdr3_aa: CASSFTPGQGWYEQYF
cdr3_nt: TGTGCCAGCAGTTTTACACCGGGACAGGGGTGGTACGAGCAGTACTTC

cdr3_length: 17
d_call: TRBD1
j_call: TRBJ1-4
v_call: TRBV7-2
clone_size: NA
cdr3_aa: CASSFSGGYVANEKLFF
cdr3_nt: TGTGCCAGCAGCTTCTCAGGGGGTTACGTGGCTAATGAAAAACTGTTTTTT

cdr3_length: 15
d_call: NA
j_call: TRBJ2-2
v_call: TRBV7-3
clone_size: NA
cdr3_aa: CASSLIHGSAGELFF
cdr3_nt: TGTGCCAGCAGCTTAATCCACGGGAGTGCCGGGGAGCTGTTTTTT

cdr3_length: 15
d_call: TRBD2
j_call: TRBJ2-2
v_call: TRBV9
clone_size: NA
cdr3_aa: CASSTTSGRGQGLFF
cdr3_nt: TGTGCCAGCAGCACAACTAGCGGGAGGGGTCAGGGGCTGTTTTTT

cdr3_length: 15
d_call: NA
j_call: TRBJ1-5
v_call: TRBV28
clone_size: NA
cdr3_aa: CASLSPQGFDQPQHF
cdr3_nt: TGTGCCAGCTTAAGTCCTCAGGGCTTCGATCAGCCCCAGCATTTT

cdr3_length: 11
d_call: NA
j_call: TRBJ2-7
v_call: TRBV20-1
clone_size: NA
cdr3_aa: CSASSGHEQYF
cdr3_nt: TGCAGTGCTAGCTCAGGGCACGAGCAGTACTTC

cdr3_length: 13
d_call: TRBD1
j_call: TRBJ1-1
v_call: TRBV7-2
clone_size: NA
cdr3_aa: CASSLRQGTEAFF
cdr3_nt: TGTGCCAGCAGCTTACGACAGGGCACTGAAGCTTTCTTT

cdr3_length: 12
d_call: NA
j_call: TRBJ2-5
v_call: TRBV30
clone_size: NA
cdr3_aa: CAWSQGWETQYF
cdr3_nt: TGTGCCTGGAGCCAGGGTTGGGAGACCCAGTACTTC

cdr3_length: 16
d_call: TRBD2
j_call: TRBJ2-3
v_call: TRBV7-9
clone_size: NA
cdr3_aa: CASSLLAGAGTDTQYF
cdr3_nt: TGTGCCAGCAGCCTCCTAGCGGGAGCGGGCACAGATACGCAGTATTTT

cdr3_length: 12
d_call: TRBD2
j_call: TRBJ2-7
v_call: TRBV11-1
clone_size: NA
cdr3_aa: CASSSTSIEQYF
cdr3_nt: TGTGCCAGCAGCTCGACTAGCATCGAGCAGTACTTC

cdr3_length: 15
d_call: TRBD1
j_call: TRBJ2-7
v_call: TRBV12-5
clone_size: NA
cdr3_aa: CASGVTGDLPYEQYF
cdr3_nt: TGTGCTAGTGGGGTTACAGGGGACCTCCCCTACGAGCAGTACTTC

cdr3_length: 13
d_call: NA
j_call: TRBJ1-3
v_call: TRBV19
clone_size: NA
cdr3_aa: CASSKHSGNTIYF
cdr3_nt: TGTGCCAGTAGTAAGCACTCTGGAAACACCATATATTTT

cdr3_length: 16
d_call: NA
j_call: TRBJ2-2
v_call: TRBV24-1
clone_size: NA
cdr3_aa: CATSDSYTGSTGELFF
cdr3_nt: TGTGCCACCAGTGATTCTTATACAGGGTCCACCGGGGAGCTGTTTTTT

cdr3_length: 16
d_call: TRBD2
j_call: TRBJ2-1
v_call: TRBV12-5
clone_size: NA
cdr3_aa: CASGLGGRENYNEQFF
cdr3_nt: TGTGCTAGTGGTTTAGGTGGGAGGGAAAACTACAATGAGCAGTTCTTC

cdr3_length: 16
d_call: TRBD1
j_call: TRBJ2-1
v_call: TRBV24-1
clone_size: NA
cdr3_aa: CATSDRGQGVGNEQFF
cdr3_nt: TGTGCCACCAGTGACCGTGGACAGGGGGTGGGCAATGAGCAGTTCTTC

cdr3_length: 13
d_call: NA
j_call: TRBJ1-3
v_call: TRBV7-9
clone_size: few
cdr3_aa: CASSLVGGNTIYF
cdr3_nt: TGTGCCAGCAGCTTAGTCGGGGGAAACACCATATATTTT

cdr3_length: 13
d_call: NA
j_call: TRBJ2-7
v_call: TRBV28
clone_size: NA
cdr3_aa: CASSLRGSYEQYF
cdr3_nt: TGTGCCAGCAGTTTAAGAGGCTCCTACGAGCAGTACTTC

cdr3_length: 14
d_call: NA
j_call: TRBJ1-1
v_call: TRBV24-1
clone_size: once
cdr3_aa: CATSDRQAGAEAFF
cdr3_nt: TGTGCCACCAGTGATCGACAGGCGGGGGCTGAAGCTTTCTTT

cdr3_length: 16
d_call: NA
j_call: TRBJ1-5
v_call: TRBV19
clone_size: NA
cdr3_aa: CASSASQAGGNQPQHF
cdr3_nt: TGTGCCAGTAGTGCGTCGCAGGCCGGGGGCAATCAGCCCCAGCATTTT